This T cell receptor beta chain was found in a study of blood T cell repertoires in COVID-19 (dated by TCRdb to 2020 to 2021). Some background on the complete study: Collaborator samples came from the United States, Italy and Spain and covered acute and convalescent phases of COVID-19. The material from the prospective study consisted of cDNA or gDNA derived from T cells, B-cell-depleted T cells, or PBMCs. Deeply sampled blood TCRbeta repertoires from subjects exposed to, actively infected with, or recovered from COVID-19 were included in the dataset. The repertoires were released in a freely available public database intended as a resource for research on the immune response to SARS-CoV-2. The samples were drawn from the first 160 participants of the ongoing ImmuneRACE study and from 1,254 subjects provided by 6 global collaborators. Nearly every sample came with metadata listing a de-identified subject ID, COVID-19 status, age in years and sex. Where available, HLA class I and class II types were obtained from metadata supplied by the sample provider rather than from assay-based typing. Here is what the overall study found, with its caveats: The quantity of clinical and demographic metadata differed by source and by participant and was supplied without curation.

At the junction V is shortened by 1 base and J by 0 bases; bases outside the gene matches: 1. The CDR3, cysteine through phenylalanine, is 15 amino acids long. The only DNA kept is the CDR3, 45 bases in frame from the first base. The germline V gene specifies LGHNA as CDR1 and YNFKEQ as CDR2. Worth noting for this clone: Its antigen specificity is not known. No quality values exist for individual bases; no much larger clone is one base distant.

Enrolling through a virtual design, the prospective study's participants ranged in age from roughly 18 to 90 years and lived across roughly 23 United States geographic areas. To assign participants to cohorts, the prospective study relied on clinical history that participants themselves reported in a screening survey and a study questionnaire. Each participant in the prospective study had whole blood, serum and a nasopharyngeal or oropharyngeal swab collected by mobile phlebotomists. Additional blood draws and questionnaires over an approximately two-month period could optionally be provided by prospective study participants. Prospective study blood samples were shipped either frozen or at room temperature before DNA extraction. TCRbeta CDR3 regions were amplified from genomic DNA by means of the immunoSEQ Assay, a bias-controlled multiplex PCR. The source study handled its data this way. The number of nucleated cells in each sample was estimated by amplification of reference gene primers within the assay. To quantify the absolute abundance of each unique TCRbeta CDR3 rearrangement, sequence reads were collapsed and filtered. Productive Simpson clonality was computed per sample as the square root of Simpson's diversity index over productive rearrangements. The table was pulled from immuneACCESS by TCRdb, which kept in-frame rearrangements only. Such tables lose some clones; where checked, under half of the loss comes from unresolved V genes, and the rest has no known cause. V, J and clone size reflect that table, while D and trimming were determined from the DNA. This sample lists 190,000 or so clones; over 80% were detected once. Around 10% of the sample is taken by the ten largest.

The rearrangement joined TRBV4-2 to TRBJ2-5; 8 central bases correspond to TRBD2. The receptor's source is a man younger than 35 with acute COVID-19. The sample comprised PBMCs or T cells enriched from blood (not recorded which). The base sequence is TGTGCCAGCAGCCAAGTAGCGGGGAACCAAGAGACCCAGTACTTC. This gives the protein CASSQVAGNQETQYF.